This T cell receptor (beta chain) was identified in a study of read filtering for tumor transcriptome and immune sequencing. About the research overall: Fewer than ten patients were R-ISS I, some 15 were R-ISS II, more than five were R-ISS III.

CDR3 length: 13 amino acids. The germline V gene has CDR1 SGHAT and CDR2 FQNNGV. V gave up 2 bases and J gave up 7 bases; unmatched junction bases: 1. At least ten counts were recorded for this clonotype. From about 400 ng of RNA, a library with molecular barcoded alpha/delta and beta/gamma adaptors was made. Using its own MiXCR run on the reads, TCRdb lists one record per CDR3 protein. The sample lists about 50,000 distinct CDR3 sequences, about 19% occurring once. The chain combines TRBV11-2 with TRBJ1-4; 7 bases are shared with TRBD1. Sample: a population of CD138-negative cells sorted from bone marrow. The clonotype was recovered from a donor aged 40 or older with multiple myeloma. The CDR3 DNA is TGTGCCAGCAGCTTACGGGACAGTGAAAAACTGTTTTTT. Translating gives CASSLRDSEKLFF.